The 25 T cell receptor beta chains below were found in one sample sequenced in a study of regulatory T cells in long-lasting Graves disease. Arm-PCR of CDR3 regions with iRepertoire HTBI primers generated TCR beta libraries. TCRdb reprocessed the multiplex PCR reads via MiXCR and lists one record per CDR3 protein. Of some 370,000 distinct CDR3 sequences listed, about 12% are singletons. Time point of the sample: newly diagnosed GD, antithyroid drugs for less than 3 months. The TCR library was made from RNA that had been extracted from PBMCs in TRIzol. These same data were also listed under a study on T cells in Graves' hyperthyroidism and ophthalmopathy.

Sequencing used peripheral blood mononuclear cells (PBMCs), obtained at new diagnosis, from a patient treated with antithyroid drugs. These receptors all stem from a woman between 18 and 29 years old with Graves disease.

V gene TRBV18 combines with J gene TRBJ2-7; 7 positions match TRBD2. Germline assignment: CDR1 KGHSH and CDR2 LQKENI. The CDR3 consists of 17 residues. Trimming removed 1 base from V and 0 bases from J; junction bases left unmatched: 9. The CDR3 spells CASSPQGGTQSSYEQYV. DNA for the CDR3: TGTGCCAGCTCACCACAGGGAGGGACTCAGAGCTCCTACGAGCAGTACGTC.

The J gene is TRBJ1-2, the V gene TRBV29-1, with TRBD1 matching over 8 bases. V lost 4 bases to trimming and J lost 4 bases; unmatched junction nucleotides: 11. This CDR3 contains 15 residues. The germline gives CDR1 SQVTM, CDR2 ANQGSEA. The CDR3 loop is CSVGRTGPTIYGYTF. The CDR3 DNA sequence: TGCAGCGTTGGGAGGACAGGGCCGACCATCTATGGCTACACCTTC.

This clonotype has ten or more counts. The CDR3 loop is CASWGGTEAFF. CDR3 DNA sequence: TGTGCCTCTTGGGGGGGCACTGAAGCTTTCTTT. The chain links TRBV30 to TRBJ1-1, with a possible D match to TRBD1 (5 bases). V gave up 7 bases and J gave up 4 bases, with 10 bases separating them. CDR1 and CDR2 from the germline V gene are GTSNPN and SVGIG (reference sequence). The CDR3 has 11 residues.

This clonotype has a count of ten or more. The chain links TRBV28 to TRBJ1-4; D remains unclear. Per germline, CDR1 MDHEN and CDR2 SYDVKM. Trimming took 8 bases from V and 0 from J, leaving 22 bases between them. The CDR3 runs to 18 residues. In DNA, the CDR3 is TGTGCCAGCTCCGGTTACCCCTTGGGAATAGCAACTAATGAAAAACTGTTTTTT. Translation gives CASSGYPLGIATNEKLFF. Full variable domain (remainder filled in from reference TRBV28 and TRBJ1-4): DVKVTQSSRYLVKRTGEKVFLECVQDMDHENMFWYRQDPGLGLRLIYFSYDVKMKEKGDIPEGYSVSREKKERFSLILESASTNQTSMYLCASSGYPLGIATNEKLFFGSGTQLSVL.

This clonotype was recorded a few times. CDR3: CASSLGHQNTEAFF. DNA for the CDR3: TGCGCCAGCAGCTTGGGACACCAGAACACTGAAGCTTTCTTT. The chain is built from TRBV5-1 and TRBJ1-1; the D is unclear. Germline V CDR1 and CDR2: SGHRS, YFSETQ. This CDR3 has 14 residues. The V end was cut by 0 bases, the J end by 1 base, with 7 bases between.

There are a few counts of this clonotype. Since no conserved phenylalanine or tryptophan closes the CDR3, a read error is the likely cause. V and J are TRBV29-1 and TRBJ1-1, with TRBD1 matching 7 bases. Germline CDR1 is SQVTM and CDR2 is ANQGSEA. V shed 3 bases and J 7 bases; nucleotides not matched to a gene: 5. The CDR3 is 12 amino acids. CDR3 amino acids: CSVEDRPHEAFL. For the CDR3, the DNA is TGCAGCGTTGAGGACAGGCCCCATGAAGCTTTCCTT.

This clonotype showed up many times. The chain has TRBV4-2 and TRBJ2-5, with D possibly being TRBD1 (5 bases). Germline lookup yields CDR1 LGHNA and CDR2 YNFKEQ. Trimming removed 0 bases from V and 2 bases from J, with 16 bases in between. The CDR3 spans 17 residues. The CDR3, as DNA: TGTGCCAGCAGCCAAGACGGTGGGGCATCAACACAAGAGACCCAGTACTTC. Translation: CASSQDGGASTQETQYF.

The chain carries TRBV24-1 and TRBJ2-1; TRBD2 agrees at 7 bases. The junction had 4 bases not matched to a gene; V was cut back by 1 base and J by 8 bases. Germline assignment: CDR1 KGHDR and CDR2 SFDVKD. The CDR3 consists of 14 residues. The CDR3 here is CATSDFVAGDEQFF. The CDR3 coding sequence is TGTGCCACCAGTGATTTTGTGGCGGGGGATGAGCAGTTCTTC.

This clonotype was observed at least ten times. V gene TRBV20-1 combines with J gene TRBJ1-3; possible D gene TRBD1, 5 bases. The CDR3 runs to 12 residues. In germline, CDR1 is DFQATT, CDR2 SNEGSKA (reference sequence). V was shortened by 0 bases and J by 8 bases, with 8 bases between the two germline ends. CDR3 DNA: TGCAGTGCTAGAGAACGGGGGGACACCATATATTTT. Amino acid sequence: CSARERGDTIYF.

This clonotype was detected ten times or more. The rearrangement joins TRBV6-5 to TRBJ2-3; 10 bases map to TRBD2. This CDR3 has 16 amino acids. Germline V gives CDR1 MNHEY, CDR2 SVGAGI. The trim removed 2 bases at V and 2 bases at J, leaving 4 bases unmatched. DNA of the CDR3: TGTGCCAGCAGTTACGAGCGGGGGGGTATCACAGATACGCAGTATTTT. This translates into CASSYERGGITDTQYF.

The rearrangement links TRBV12-5 to TRBJ2-3; 12 nucleotides match TRBD1. Gene TRBJ2-7 matches the end of the DNA better, so the J call may be wrong. Germline V gene sequence: CDR1 LGHNT, CDR2 FRNRAP. The CDR3 loop spans 16 amino acids. CDR3 nucleotide sequence: TGTGCTAGTGGTTTGGCCTGGGACAGGGGGCTGCGGGAGCAGTACGTC. This sequence encodes CASGLAWDRGLREQYV.

The rearrangement joins TRBV7-2 to TRBJ2-1; tentative D call: TRBD1 (6 bases). The CDR3 covers 13 residues. V lost 4 bases, J lost 5 bases, and 9 bases lay in between. Germline V gene lookup returns CDR1 SGHTA and CDR2 FQGNSA. The CDR3, as DNA: TGTGCCAGCAGCTCCCGGACAGACAATGAGCAGTTCTTC. It yields the protein CASSSRTDNEQFF.

This clonotype was seen ten or more times. The V gene is TRBV29-1, the J gene TRBJ1-2; possibly TRBD1 for D (6 bases). The CDR3 loop spans 14 amino acids. V lost 0 bases and J lost 7, with 15 bases in between. The germline V gene encodes CDR1 SQVTM and CDR2 ANQGSEA. Written as DNA, the CDR3 is TGCAGCGTTGAAGATGGCCAGGGGTACGGTGGCTACACCTTC. It codes for CSVEDGQGYGGYTF.

In its sample, this clonotype was seen many times. The chain carries TRBV12-3 or TRBV12-4 and TRBJ1-4, with D maybe TRBD1 (6 bases). The CDR3 length is 13 residues. Trimming pared 6 bases from V and 13 bases from J, leaving 18 bases between. Here the CDR3 DNA reads TGTGCCAGCAGACAAGGACAGAGAATGGGACTGTTTTTT. Its translation is CASRQGQRMGLFF.

In this sample, this clonotype turned up many times. The chain couples TRBV11-3 to TRBJ2-1, with D possibly matching TRBD1 (5 bases). CDR1 SGHNT and CDR2 YENEEA come from the germline V gene. The CDR3 contains 15 residues. V lost 8 bases to trimming and J lost 0 bases, with 14 bases between them. The CDR3 DNA reads as TGTGCCAGCGGACCGGGTGGGGCCTCCTACAATGAGCAGTTCTTC. Its protein product is CASGPGGASYNEQFF.

This clonotype came up many times. J is TRBJ2-3 and V is TRBV14; D uncertain. Germline V gene data show CDR1 as SGHDN and CDR2 as FVKESK. With 5 bases removed from V and 2 bases from J, the gap between germline ends came to 8 bases. The CDR3 has 13 amino acids. The CDR3 sequence is CASSDGLTDTQYF. For the CDR3, the DNA is TGTGCCAGCAGCGACGGCCTCACAGATACGCAGTATTTT.

Many counts were recorded for this clonotype. This rearrangement joins TRBV28 to TRBJ2-1; D is possibly TRBD1 (5 bases). The CDR3 is 16 amino acids. Germline V gives CDR1 MDHEN, CDR2 SYDVKM. V lost 5 bases to trimming and J lost 4 bases, with 18 bases between them. Written as DNA, the CDR3 is TGTGCCAGCAGTGAAAGCAGGGCCTCAGCATACAATGAGCAGTTCTTC. This gives the protein CASSESRASAYNEQFF.

Here the CDR3 reads CASSLDQRVLTSGGKADTQYF. CDR3 DNA sequence: TGTGCCAGCAGCTTAGACCAAAGAGTCCTTACTAGCGGGGGGAAGGCAGATACGCAGTATTTT. The V gene is TRBV7-9, the J gene TRBJ2-3; 12 positions match TRBD2. Losses at the gene ends were 1 base for V and 4 bases for J; bases not matched to a gene: 18. The CDR3 has 21 residues. CDR1 is SEHNR and CDR2 is FQNEAQ in the germline V gene (reference sequence).

This clonotype appeared many times. This chain joins TRBV7-3 and TRBJ2-5; D is unclear. The CDR3 has 16 residues. V lost 2 bases to trimming and J lost 0 bases, with 13 bases between them. Germline CDR1 and CDR2: SGHTA and FQGTGA. This chain's CDR3 is CASSLGSATHQETQYF. The CDR3 bases are TGTGCCAGCAGCTTAGGGTCAGCAACCCACCAAGAGACCCAGTACTTC.

This clonotype was picked up many times. V usage is TRBV27 and J usage is TRBJ2-7, with D possibly called TRBD1 or TRBD2 (5 bases each). The V and J ends lost 5 bases and 3 bases respectively, with 17 bases between them. This CDR3 has 15 residues. In germline, CDR1 is MNHEY, CDR2 SMNVEV (reference sequence). CDR3 nucleotide sequence: TGTGCCAGCAGTCAGGCCTCGGGACGGATCTACGAGCAGTACTTC. This codes for CASSQASGRIYEQYF.

This clonotype has a count of ten or more. The chain links TRBV28 to TRBJ2-3, with D perhaps TRBD2 (5 bases). Trimming pared 3 bases from V and 3 bases from J, leaving 13 bases between. CDR1 MDHEN and CDR2 SYDVKM come from the germline V gene. The CDR3 has 15 amino acids. The CDR3 loop is CASSFPTTGTDTQYF. CDR3 bases: TGTGCCAGCAGTTTCCCCACCACGGGAACAGATACGCAGTATTTT.

This clonotype was counted ten times or more. The rearrangement joins TRBV27 to TRBJ2-3, with a tentative D call TRBD2 (7 bases). The V end lost 3 bases, the J end lost 6 bases, and 16 bases lay between the germline ends. Germline V gene data show CDR1 as MNHEY and CDR2 as SMNVEV (reference sequence). There are 15 residues in the CDR3. This CDR3 reads CASSLYRGAWDTQYF. The CDR3 DNA follows: TGTGCCAGCAGTTTGTATCGGGGGGCCTGGGATACGCAGTATTTT.

This clonotype was counted at least ten times. V is TRBV24-1 and J is TRBJ2-3; D possibly corresponds to TRBD1 (6 bases). V was pared by 4 bases and J by 5 bases, with 21 bases between. Germline V lookup: CDR1 KGHDR, CDR2 SFDVKD. The CDR3 is made up of 17 amino acids. The CDR3 nucleotides read TGTGCCACCAGTGAGCTAGGACGCCAGGGGCCGGGAGATACGCAGTATTTT. This encodes CATSELGRQGPGDTQYF.

This chain connects TRBV5-8 to TRBJ2-5; D tentatively reads TRBD1 or TRBD2 (5 bases each). The CDR3 totals 15 residues. Per germline, CDR1 SGHTS and CDR2 YDEGEE. V was cut by 1 base and J by 9 bases, with 19 bases left in between. CDR3: CASSLKDSSRGAQYF. The CDR3 nucleotides read TGTGCCAGCAGCTTGAAGGACTCCTCACGAGGGGCCCAGTACTTC.

Many counts were recorded for this clonotype. The chain joins TRBV29-1 to TRBJ1-1; 9 bases agree with TRBD1. Germline V lookup: CDR1 SQVTM, CDR2 ANQGSEA. The CDR3 is 14 amino acids. The ends lost 8 bases at V and 4 bases at J; junction bases unmatched: 11. The CDR3 is CSSAGDREGTEAFF. The DNA of the CDR3 is TGCAGCTCAGCTGGGGACAGGGAGGGCACTGAAGCTTTCTTT. The whole variable domain, remainder taken from reference TRBV29-1 and TRBJ1-1, is SAVISQKPSRDICQRGTSLTIQCQVDSQVTMMFWYRQQPGQSLTLIATANQGSEATYESGFVIDKFPISRPNLTFSTLTVSNMSPEDSSIYLCSSAGDREGTEAFFGQGTRLTVV.